The clone carrying this T cell receptor beta chain was detected only a few times. This sample is part of a study of shared clonotypes between healthy human individuals. For every subset, genomic DNA was evenly distributed across several immunoSEQ plates. The team ran DNA from unsorted PBMCs on ten immunoSEQ deep assay plates for sequencing. Sequencing used immunoSEQ multiplex PCR; TCRdb keeps in-frame clones, though not all of them. The data show about 600,000 clones, with around 76% seen just once and approximately 12% held by the top ten. The CDR3 has 14 residues. Germline assignment: CDR1 SNHLY and CDR2 FYNNEI. The V and J ends lost 5 bases and 0 bases respectively, with 5 bases between them.

Specimen: PBMCs. The J gene is TRBJ2-6, the V gene TRBV2; no clear D gene. The sequence was obtained from a woman aged 40 to 50 in good health. Some clones in this sample may be carry-over from other donors' samples. The CDR3 sequence is CASSTDSGANVLTF. DNA for the CDR3: TGTGCCAGCAGTACGGACTCTGGGGCCAACGTCCTGACTTTC.